What follows are 21 T cell receptor beta chains derived from one specimen sequenced in a study of response to subunit inactivated influenza vaccine (dated by TCRdb to the late 2010s). The library came from RT-PCR. Sequencing was carried out with an Illumina HiSeq 2500. The public reads were quality trimmed at Q25 with fastp and then assembled into clones with MiXCR by TCRdb, keeping productive beta chains. Entries that share a CDR3 protein sequence are merged under the most common genes and DNA. Across this sample there are about 300,000 distinct CDR3 sequences, with less than 25% seen only once. The ten largest account for more than 8.5% of the sample. This specimen was PBMCs from blood, taken 21 months after vaccination. Source of these receptors: a man aged 50 to 69 who received an inactivated influenza vaccine. Donor details come from another sample of the same person, matched by shared clones.

There are many counts of this clonotype. The chain uses TRBV5-1 and TRBJ1-1; D call uncertain. Germline V lookup: CDR1 SGHRS, CDR2 YFSETQ. The V gene lost 0 bases and the J gene lost 1 base, with 7 bases spanning the gap. The CDR3 runs 14 residues. The CDR3 loop is CASSLARQNTEAFF. The CDR3 nucleotides read TGCGCCAGCAGCTTGGCCCGACAGAACACTGAAGCTTTCTTT. Full variable domain (rest looked up from reference TRBV5-1 and TRBJ1-1): KAGVTQTPRYLIKTRGQQVTLSCSPISGHRSVSWYQQTPGQGLQFLFEYFSETQRNKGNFPGRFSGRQFSNSRSEMNVSTLELGDSALYLCASSLARQNTEAFFGQGTRLTVV.

This sequence joins TRBV12-3 or TRBV12-4 and TRBJ1-2; tentative D call: TRBD1 (5 bases). Trimming stripped 1 base from V and 4 bases from J, with 13 bases between. The CDR3 spans 15 residues. In DNA form, the CDR3 reads TGTGCCAGCAGTTTAGTGGCAGGGTATAGCTATGGCTACACCTTC. It encodes CASSLVAGYSYGYTF.

The J gene is TRBJ1-5, the V gene TRBV6-1; D might be TRBD1 (5 bases). The germline V and J ends were trimmed by 9 bases and 4 bases, with 13 bases remaining between them. CDR1 is MNHNS and CDR2 is SASEGT in the germline V gene. The CDR3 loop spans 13 amino acids. The chain's CDR3 is CASSGARNQPQHF. DNA of the CDR3: TGTGCCAGTAGCGGGGCTAGGAATCAGCCCCAGCATTTT.

The chain carries TRBV29-1 and TRBJ1-2; D perhaps matches TRBD1 (5 bases). This CDR3 has 13 residues. CDR1 is SQVTM, CDR2 ANQGSEA, per germline. The germline V and J ends were trimmed by 6 bases and 6 bases, with 17 bases remaining between them. Written as DNA, the CDR3 is TGCAGCGTCGCTCGACAGTCTGACCATGGCTACACCTTC. It encodes CSVARQSDHGYTF.

This clonotype came up a few times. The chain carries TRBV29-1 and TRBJ2-3; 9 nucleotides align to TRBD1. In germline, CDR1 is SQVTM, CDR2 ANQGSEA. This CDR3 is built from 13 residues. After removal of 7 bases from V and 1 base from J, the junction contained 3 bases not matched to a gene. DNA for the CDR3: TGCAGCGGGACAGGGGTCGGCACAGATACGCAGTATTTT. This encodes CSGTGVGTDTQYF.

The chain is built from TRBV9 and TRBJ2-3; 9 bases agree with TRBD2. V dropped 1 base and J dropped 9; count of bases not matched to a gene: 6. Germline assignment: CDR1 SGDLS and CDR2 YYNGEE. The CDR3 covers 14 residues. CDR3 region: CASSVLLAGETQYF. CDR3 nucleotides: TGTGCCAGCAGCGTACTTTTAGCGGGAGAGACGCAGTATTTT.

This clonotype was seen more than once but under ten times. In nucleotides, the CDR3 is TGTGCCAGCAGCTACGGGACACGGAACACTGAAGCTTTCTTT. Residues: CASSYGTRNTEAFF. This chain joins TRBV7-9 and TRBJ1-1, with D maybe TRBD1 (6 bases). The CDR3 consists of 14 residues. Germline V gene sequence: CDR1 SEHNR, CDR2 FQNEAQ (reference sequence). Trimming cost V 4 bases and J 1 base, with 10 bases left between them.

Many counts were recorded for this clonotype. This chain connects TRBV5-1 to TRBJ2-1, with D unresolved. CDR1 SGHRS and CDR2 YFSETQ come from the germline V gene. V shed 0 bases and J shed 5 bases, with 9 bases lying between them. This CDR3 is built from 14 residues. In DNA form, the CDR3 reads TGCGCCAGCAGCTTGGAATTAAGAGACAATGAGCAGTTCTTC. It codes for CASSLELRDNEQFF.

This chain links TRBV10-3 with TRBJ1-2; 10 bases align to TRBD1. From germline, CDR1 is ENHRY and CDR2 SYGVKD. V trimming: 7 bases; J trimming: 7 bases; junction bases outside the gene matches: 9. CDR3 length equals 14 residues. DNA for the CDR3: TGTGCCATCACCATGACAGGGGGCGAGGGTGGCTACACCTTC. Its protein is CAITMTGGEGGYTF.

The chain links TRBV20-1 to TRBJ2-1; 7 bases agree with TRBD1. The CDR3 contains 11 residues. The ends lost 6 bases at V and 13 bases at J; junction bases unmatched: 9. Germline V CDR1 and CDR2: DFQATT, SNEGSKA (reference sequence). This chain's CDR3 is CSAPGGRPQFF. In DNA, the CDR3 is TGCAGTGCCCCAGGGGGTAGACCCCAGTTCTTC.

This sequence joins TRBV6-2 or TRBV6-3 and TRBJ2-2; 12 nucleotides match TRBD1. Losses at the gene ends were 6 bases for V and 5 bases for J; bases not matched to a gene: 4. The CDR3 spans 15 residues. The germline gives CDR1 MNHEY, CDR2 SVGEGT. The CDR3 DNA follows: TGTGCCAGCAGCCGGGACAGGGGGCAAACCGGGGAGCTGTTTTTT. Translated, it gives CASSRDRGQTGELFF.

This clonotype was observed at least ten times. This chain joins TRBV10-3 and TRBJ1-2; TRBD1 aligns across 8 bases. The CDR3 is made up of 13 amino acids. Trimming removed 4 bases from V and 7 bases from J; junction bases left unmatched: 5. Germline values: CDR1 ENHRY, CDR2 SYGVKD. The CDR3 sequence: CAISVGQGSGYTF. CDR3 bases: TGTGCCATCAGTGTAGGACAGGGAAGTGGCTACACCTTC.

This clonotype was seen a handful of times. The CDR3 sequence is CASSVQGADYGYTF. The CDR3 bases are TGCGCCAGCAGCGTGCAGGGGGCTGACTATGGCTACACCTTC. V usage is TRBV5-1 and J usage is TRBJ1-2; 8 bases align to TRBD1. The CDR3 loop spans 14 amino acids. J lost 3 bases, V lost 4 bases, and 5 bases had no gene match. Germline CDR1 is SGHRS and CDR2 is YFSETQ.

The chain carries TRBV9 and TRBJ2-1; TRBD2 matches 11 bases. V was pared by 3 bases and J by 4 bases, with 0 bases of the junction left unmatched. Germline V gives CDR1 SGDLS, CDR2 YYNGEE. The CDR3 consists of 14 residues. The CDR3 bases are TGTGCCAGCAGCGGGACTAGCGGGTACAATGAGCAGTTCTTC. Its translation: CASSGTSGYNEQFF.

This clonotype was seen more than once but under ten times. This chain joins TRBV9 and TRBJ2-2; D might be TRBD1 or TRBD2, each matching 5 bases. The CDR3 extends over 15 amino acids. The V gene lost 0 bases and the J gene lost 0 bases, with 6 bases spanning the gap. Germline V gives CDR1 SGDLS, CDR2 YYNGEE. The CDR3 sequence is CASSVVGANTGELFF. CDR3 bases: TGTGCCAGCAGCGTAGTGGGGGCGAACACCGGGGAGCTGTTTTTT.

The V and J genes are TRBV20-1 and TRBJ2-3; D possibly corresponds to TRBD2 (7 bases). The CDR3 is 15 amino acids. V was trimmed by 5 bases and J by 2 bases, leaving 17 bases between them. Germline CDR1 and CDR2: DFQATT and SNEGSKA (reference sequence). As DNA, the CDR3 is TGCAGTGCTCCAATGAGGGGGGGCGTCACAGATACGCAGTATTTT. This translates into CSAPMRGGVTDTQYF.

The table lists this clonotype with a few counts. The chain uses TRBV3-1 and TRBJ2-2; the D is unclear. This CDR3 spans 13 amino acids. V was shortened by 4 bases and J by 5 bases, with 8 bases between the two germline ends. Germline loops: CDR1 LGHDT, CDR2 YNNKEL (reference sequence). CDR3: CASSRPWTGELFF. In DNA, the CDR3 is TGTGCCAGCAGCCGTCCGTGGACCGGGGAGCTGTTTTTT.

The chain is built from TRBV5-1 and TRBJ1-1; D call uncertain. CDR1 is SGHRS, CDR2 YFSETQ, per germline. The CDR3 runs to 13 residues. The ends were cut back, 0 bases at V and 7 bases at J, with 10 bases in the middle. The CDR3 reads CASSLEAGIEAFF. The CDR3 DNA sequence: TGCGCCAGCAGCTTGGAGGCAGGCATTGAAGCTTTCTTT.

In this sample, this clonotype turned up a few times. The chain recombines TRBV12-3 or TRBV12-4 with TRBJ1-2; D is ambiguous. Deletions cut 2 bases from V and 4 bases from J, with 8 bases between. The CDR3 runs to 13 residues. The CDR3 loop reads CASSLRRAYGYTF. In DNA, the CDR3 is TGTGCCAGCAGTTTAAGGCGGGCCTATGGCTACACCTTC.

This rearrangement joins TRBV25-1 to TRBJ2-3; D possibly uses TRBD1 or TRBD2 (5 bases each). Trimming removed 6 bases at V and 2 bases at J, with 15 bases between. Germline CDR1 is MGHDK and CDR2 is SYGVNS. The CDR3 is 15 residues long. In DNA form, the CDR3 reads TGTGCCAGCAGGAGGGGTGGTTCCAACACAGATACGCAGTATTTT. It encodes CASRRGGSNTDTQYF.

DNA of the CDR3: TGTGCCAGCAGTTTCTCCTTCCCAGGGAACTCGTACGAGCAGTACTTC. Translated, it gives CASSFSFPGNSYEQYF. The V call is TRBV28, the J call TRBJ2-7, with D tentatively TRBD1 (5 bases). The CDR3 runs 16 residues. Trimming removed 3 bases from V and 4 bases from J, with 19 bases in between. Germline CDR1 and CDR2: MDHEN and SYDVKM.